The present T cell receptor (beta chain) was sequenced within a study of blood T cell repertoires in COVID-19 (dated by TCRdb to about 2020). As for the study more broadly: Samples from collaborators originated in the United States, Italy and Spain and spanned both the acute and convalescent phases of COVID-19. A de-identified subject ID, COVID-19 status, age in years and sex were almost always included in the sample metadata. The prospective study material was composed of cDNA or gDNA derived from T cells, B-cell-depleted T cells, or PBMCs. Where HLA class I and class II types were available, the types were taken from metadata supplied by the sample provider, not from assay-based typing. The dataset comprised deeply sampled blood TCRbeta repertoires from subjects exposed to, actively infected with, or recovered from COVID-19. Samples came from the ongoing ImmuneRACE study (first 160 participants) plus 1,254 subjects from 6 global collaborators. The repertoires were released in a freely available public database meant as a resource for research on the immune response to SARS-CoV-2.

Broader findings and caveats from the paper: The quantity of clinical and demographic metadata differed by source and by participant and was supplied without curation.

CDR1 and CDR2 are read off the germline V gene (reference sequence) as LNHDA and SQIVND. V gives up 2 bases and J gives up 4 bases, and the segment between their germline ends measures 15 bases. From its cysteine to its phenylalanine, the CDR3 spans 17 amino acids. Solely the CDR3 DNA is kept, with 51 bases framed from the first base. TCRbeta CDR3 regions were amplified from genomic DNA by means of the immunoSEQ Assay, a bias-controlled multiplex PCR. In the paper's pipeline: The number of nucleated cells in each sample was estimated from the amplification of reference gene primers within the assay. To quantify the absolute abundance of each unique TCRbeta CDR3 rearrangement, sequence reads were collapsed and filtered. Productive Simpson clonality was computed per sample as the square root of Simpson's diversity index over productive rearrangements. TCRdb re-hosts the immuneACCESS table, in-frame sequences only. Its copies lack some clones; in the studies checked, an unresolved V gene accounts for under half of them, and the cause for the rest is not known. V and J calls plus clone size are reproduced from that table; the DNA served to infer D and trimming. In all, the sample holds more than 250,000 clones, and roughly 90% of those were seen once. Clones ranked in the top ten supply roughly 6.5% of the sample.

Note on this clone: Its antigen is currently not known. Base qualities are not provided; no much larger clone lies one nucleotide away.

A second Seattle source provided samples from volunteer blood donors who had recovered from COVID-19. The collaborating institutions used their own protocols to collect whole blood in K2EDTA tubes. For TCRbeta analysis, collaborators shipped samples in one of three forms: frozen whole blood, isolated PBMCs, or DNA extracted from either of those sample types. The receptor was derived from a man aged 18 to 35 who had recovered from COVID-19. The sequenced sample consisted of peripheral blood. Recombination joined TRBV19 with TRBJ2-6; no D gene is confidently identified. The CDR3 region has the sequence CASSISSLRAGANVLTF. The nucleotide sequence reads TGTGCCAGTAGTATATCCTCACTAAGAGCGGGGGCCAACGTCCTGACTTTC.